Detailed here is one T cell receptor (beta chain). What this receptor recognizes is not known. Base-call qualities are not available, and no considerably larger clone is one nucleotide away. The immunoSEQ assay was applied to genomic DNA for TCRB CDR3 sequencing. The paper's processing steps were these. Patient CD8+ clones larger than 1% were compared against published virus-specific TCRB sequences, and only a few matched. Nothing other than productive TCRB rearrangements was included in the analyses. A clone was defined by a unique TCRB CDR3 sequence, and clonality was computed as a productive clonality index based on Shannon entropy. The template counts of each clone relative to the total templates per sample were used to calculate repertoire overlap between two samples. A correlation with a Spearman r of approximately 0.6 was found between V-gene usage by flow cytometry and V-gene usage by TCRB sequencing. TCRdb obtained this table from immuneACCESS and retained in-frame rearrangements with V and J assigned. These tables miss some clones; where compared with another copy, unresolved V genes account for less than half of the shortfall, and the remainder is unexplained. V, J and clone size derive from that table, while D and trimming were established from the DNA sequence. The sample table lists 20,000 to 25,000 clones, about four fifths of them with a count of one. The ten largest clones represent approximately 10% of the sample.

CD4+ and CD8+ cells were isolated by positive magnetic bead selection on an AutoMACS, and purity was checked by flow cytometry. Initial screening for clonal expansions relied on flow cytometry with a TCR V beta antibody panel, after which sorted CD8+ fractions underwent TCRB deep sequencing for characterization. Peripheral blood mononuclear cells were obtained using density gradient separation with Ficoll-Paque PLUS. Nucleospin Tissue or Tissue XS kits were used to extract DNA from CD4-enriched, CD8-enriched or PBMC samples, and a Qubit 2.0 fluorometer was used for quantification. These data are taken from a study of somatic mutations in cytotoxic T cells in rheumatoid arthritis (dated by TCRdb to between 2016 and 2019). With respect to the entire study: Before any treatment started and right after they were diagnosed, patients gave peripheral blood samples (about 30 ml EDTA). Sorted V beta1+ cells also underwent TCRB sequencing, and some V beta antibody-stained T-cell populations were flow-sorted at nearly 100% purity on a FACSAria II or Sony SH800. In newly diagnosed rheumatoid arthritis without treatment, the study examined if expanded CD8+ T-cell clones harbor somatic mutations, relying on TCRB deep sequencing to characterize clonality. For 65 rheumatoid arthritis patients and 20 healthy controls, TCRB deep sequencing was carried out. Median age was essentially the same in the patient group and the control group. General conclusions and limits of the study: Healthy controls showed no age-related increase in CD8+ clonality, whereas patients did (Spearman r ≈ 0.47). Several identical CD8+ TCRB sequences were found in both blood and synovial fluid, and in 8 of 65 patients the largest CD8+ clone exceeded 20% of CD8+ cells. CD8+ T-cell clonality did not differ significantly between rheumatoid arthritis patients and age-matched healthy controls. Viral specificity could not be ruled out by absence from virus-specific databases, and the antigen targets of the expanded CD8+ clones remained unknown.

The receptor's source is an adult with rheumatoid arthritis. Sequenced input: CD8+ T cells sorted from blood.

The base sequence is TGTGCCAGCAGTGAAGGGGGCTCTGGGGCCAACGTCCTGACTTTC. Its translation reads: CASSEGGSGANVLTF. Recombination joined TRBV6-1 with TRBJ2-6, with the D gene uncertain. From cysteine to phenylalanine, the CDR3 is 15 amino acids long. Here the CDR3 DNA is all that survives: 45 bases in frame from base 1. Between the V and J ends, shortened by 1 base and 0 bases respectively, the junction contains 4 bases. CDR1 and CDR2 (MNHNS, SASEGT) derive from the germline V gene.